This T cell receptor (beta chain) was documented in a study of blood T cell repertoires in COVID-19. Trimming shortened V by 5 bases and J by 3 bases, and 7 bases separated the two germline ends. The V gene's germline CDR1 is LNHDA and CDR2 SQIVND (reference sequence). The CDR3 spans 12 residues. Libraries were prepared by immunoSEQ multiplex PCR; TCRdb keeps only in-frame clonotypes and omits some of them. Found here are 150,000 to 200,000 clones, more than 80% of them singletons; the top ten hold approximately 12%. Two negative PCRs, clearance, or symptom resolution characterized the recovered Cohort 3 donors.

The rearrangement joins TRBV19 to TRBJ1-2, with D maybe TRBD1 (6 bases). Sequenced: PBMCs or T cells enriched from blood (not recorded which). The sequence was collected from a man aged 50-59 years who had recovered from COVID-19. DNA for the CDR3: TGTGCCAGTAGTGGGGGCTACTATGGCTACACCTTC. Residues: CASSGGYYGYTF.